This T cell receptor beta chain is drawn from a study of graft-versus-host responses after intestinal transplantation. Across the whole study: Among the recipients, all got anti-thymocyte globulin induction and then tacrolimus and steroids for about 3 years. Notes on the study in general: There were GvH clones found in recipient marrow, and some of them appeared first in ileum or blood.

Concerning this clone itself: What it recognizes is unknown.

The data were produced by immunoSEQ multiplex PCR, yet TCRdb's version contains in-frame clones alone and is incomplete. The sample has 39,000 or so clones; nearly 95% are singletons. Deletions cut 3 bases from V and 0 bases from J, with 13 bases between. Per germline, CDR1 SGHVS and CDR2 FQNEAQ. This CDR3 has 16 residues. The chain joins TRBV7-8 to TRBJ2-3; a weak D match, TRBD2 (5 bases). The source of this sequence is a human donor who was the organ donor for an intestinal transplant. Sequences were derived from unstimulated CD8+ T cells sorted from spleen or lymph node cells, sampled before transplant. This chain's CDR3 is CASSFRSSGSTDTQYF. The CDR3 DNA sequence: TGTGCCAGCAGCTTCAGGTCCAGCGGAAGCACAGATACGCAGTATTTT.